These 6 T cell receptor beta chains were all obtained from the same sample, sequenced in a study of T cells after yellow fever vaccination. TCRdb redid the calling of the 5' RACE reads with MiXCR, one entry per CDR3 protein. Altogether a few hundred thousand distinct CDR3 sequences are present, approximately 8% being singletons, with the ten largest covering around 3.3%. The starting material was CD4+ T cells sorted from PBMCs, obtained 5 days after the yellow fever booster vaccination. The receptors were gathered from a man younger than 30 who received the YFV17D yellow fever vaccine.

Only a few counts were recorded for this clonotype. This rearrangement joins TRBV15 to TRBJ2-3; D not resolved. The CDR3 is 12 amino acids. With 4 bases removed from V and 3 bases from J, the gap between germline ends came to 5 bases. Per germline, CDR1 LNHNV and CDR2 YYDKDF (reference sequence). The CDR3 region is CATSTNTDTQYF. The CDR3 DNA is TGTGCCACCAGCACAAATACAGATACGCAGTATTTT.

This chain connects TRBV20-1 to TRBJ2-3, with D possibly TRBD1 on 5 matching bases. CDR1 DFQATT and CDR2 SNEGSKA come from the germline V gene (reference sequence). V lost 5 bases to trimming and J lost 5 bases, with 14 bases between them. This CDR3 spans 13 amino acids. CDR3 nucleotide sequence: TGCAGTGCTCCACTTCAGGGCGGAGATACGCAGTATTTT. This sequence encodes CSAPLQGGDTQYF.

This rearrangement joins TRBV5-1 to TRBJ2-2; possible D gene TRBD2, 5 bases. Per germline, CDR1 SGHRS and CDR2 YFSETQ. There are 12 residues in the CDR3. V lost 6 bases to trimming and J lost 4 bases, with 7 bases between them. This CDR3 is CASKRFTGELFF. Here the CDR3 DNA reads TGCGCCAGCAAGCGGTTCACCGGGGAGCTGTTTTTT.

In this sample, this clonotype turned up a few times. The chain couples TRBV5-5 to TRBJ2-7; the D gene is possibly TRBD2 (6 bases). The V and J ends lost 2 bases and 1 base respectively, with 31 bases between them. Germline V gene sequence: CDR1 SGHKS, CDR2 YYEKEE (reference sequence). This CDR3 is 21 amino acids long. The CDR3 nucleotides are TGTGCCAGCAGCTTAACGACGGAAGCGGGCAAGAAGTCGACTCGATCCTACGAGCAGTACTTC. This gives the protein CASSLTTEAGKKSTRSYEQYF.

The chain employs TRBV5-1 and TRBJ1-6; tentatively, D is TRBD1 (6 bases). Trimming took 4 bases from V and 8 from J, leaving 13 bases between them. CDR3 length: 14 residues. Germline CDR1 SGHRS, CDR2 YFSETQ. The DNA for the CDR3 is TGCGCCAGCAGCCCCCCCGGGGGCCATTCACCCCTCCACTTT. As protein: CASSPPGGHSPLHF.

The V call is TRBV20-1, the J call TRBJ1-2, with D possibly TRBD1 on 6 matching bases. With 7 bases removed from V and 3 bases from J, the gap between germline ends came to 15 bases. Germline lookup yields CDR1 DFQATT and CDR2 SNEGSKA (reference sequence). This CDR3 is 13 amino acids long. Here the CDR3 reads CSVKQGVDYGYTF. The CDR3 DNA reads as TGCAGTGTAAAACAGGGCGTTGACTATGGCTACACCTTC.